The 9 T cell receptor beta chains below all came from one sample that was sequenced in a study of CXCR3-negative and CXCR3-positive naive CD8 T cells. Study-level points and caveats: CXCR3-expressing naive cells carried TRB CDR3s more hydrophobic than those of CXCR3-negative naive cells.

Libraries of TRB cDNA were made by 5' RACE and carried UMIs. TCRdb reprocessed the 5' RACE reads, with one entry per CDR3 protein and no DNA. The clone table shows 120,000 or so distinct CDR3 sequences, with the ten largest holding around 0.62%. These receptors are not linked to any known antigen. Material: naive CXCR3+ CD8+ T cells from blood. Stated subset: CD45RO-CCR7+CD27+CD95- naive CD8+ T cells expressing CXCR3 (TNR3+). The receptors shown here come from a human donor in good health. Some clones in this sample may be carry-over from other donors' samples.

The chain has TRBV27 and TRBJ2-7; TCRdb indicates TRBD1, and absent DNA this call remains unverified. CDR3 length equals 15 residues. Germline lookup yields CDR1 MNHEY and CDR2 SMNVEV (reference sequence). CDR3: CASSSAGGLSYEQYF.

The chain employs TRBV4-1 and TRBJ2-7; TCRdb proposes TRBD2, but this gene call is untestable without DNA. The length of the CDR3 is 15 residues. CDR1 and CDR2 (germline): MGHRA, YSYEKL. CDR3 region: CASSQGASGGDEQYF.

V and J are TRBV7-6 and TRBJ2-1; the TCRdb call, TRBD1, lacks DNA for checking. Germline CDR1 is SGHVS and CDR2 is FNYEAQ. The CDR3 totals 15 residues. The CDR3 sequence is CASSFPRQEYNEQFF.

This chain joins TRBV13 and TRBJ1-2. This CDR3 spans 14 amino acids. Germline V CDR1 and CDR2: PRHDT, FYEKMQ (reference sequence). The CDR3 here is CASSLGTISYGYTF.

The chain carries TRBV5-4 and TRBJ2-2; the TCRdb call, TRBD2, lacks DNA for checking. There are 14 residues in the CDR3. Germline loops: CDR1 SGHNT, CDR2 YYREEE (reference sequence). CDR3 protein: CASLGTPNTGELFF.

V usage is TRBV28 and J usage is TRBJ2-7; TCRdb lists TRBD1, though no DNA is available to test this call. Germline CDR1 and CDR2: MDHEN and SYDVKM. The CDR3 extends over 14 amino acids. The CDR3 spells CASRPPGQGYEQYF. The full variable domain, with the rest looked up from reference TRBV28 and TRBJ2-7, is DVKVTQSSRYLVKRTGEKVFLECVQDMDHENMFWYRQDPGLGLRLIYFSYDVKMKEKGDIPEGYSVSREKKERFSLILESASTNQTSMYLCASRPPGQGYEQYFGPGTRLTVT.

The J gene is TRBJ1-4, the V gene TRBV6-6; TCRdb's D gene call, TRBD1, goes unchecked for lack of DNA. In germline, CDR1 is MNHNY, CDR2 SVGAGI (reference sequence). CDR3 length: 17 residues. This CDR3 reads CAGRSYRERATNEKLFF.

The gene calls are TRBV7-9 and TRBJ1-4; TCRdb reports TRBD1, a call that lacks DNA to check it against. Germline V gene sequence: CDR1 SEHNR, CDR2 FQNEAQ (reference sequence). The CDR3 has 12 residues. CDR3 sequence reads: CATHGGNEKLFF.

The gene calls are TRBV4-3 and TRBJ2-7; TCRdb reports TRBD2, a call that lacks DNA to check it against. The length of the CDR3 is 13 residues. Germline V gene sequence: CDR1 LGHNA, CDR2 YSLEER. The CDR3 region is CASSQAGGLEQYF.